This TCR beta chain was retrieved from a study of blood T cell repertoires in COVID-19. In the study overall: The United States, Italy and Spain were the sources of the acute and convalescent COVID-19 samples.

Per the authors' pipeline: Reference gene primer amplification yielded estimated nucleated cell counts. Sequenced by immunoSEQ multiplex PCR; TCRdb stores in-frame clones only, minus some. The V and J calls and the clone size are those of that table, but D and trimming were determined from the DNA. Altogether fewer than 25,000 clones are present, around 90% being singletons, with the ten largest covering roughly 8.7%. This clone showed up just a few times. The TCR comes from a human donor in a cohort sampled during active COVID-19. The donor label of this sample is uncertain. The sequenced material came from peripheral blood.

Written as DNA, the CDR3 is TGTGCCAGCAGCCCGATTATTCAGGGGGCGGCCAATCAGCCCCAGCATTTT. Amino acids: CASSPIIQGAANQPQHF. The rearrangement uses TRBV7-9 and TRBJ1-5, with 8 bases fitting TRBD1. The V and J ends lost 5 bases and 3 bases, in that order; junction bases with no gene match: 12. The V gene's germline CDR1 is SEHNR and CDR2 FQNEAQ (reference sequence). This CDR3 region has 17 residues.